This TCR beta chain is drawn from a study of blood T cell repertoires in COVID-19. Overall study: Donors in the United States, Italy and Spain gave samples during acute or convalescent COVID-19. PBMCs, B-cell-depleted T cells, or T cells provided the cDNA or gDNA that made up the material.

Here immunoSEQ multiplex PCR was the method, and the copy in TCRdb shows in-frame clones only, minus some. The profile shows approximately 130,000 clones, roughly 71% of them singletons. CDR1 is MNHEY and CDR2 is SVGAGI in the germline V gene. The CDR3 sequence is 14 residues long. V was trimmed by 10 bases and J by 4 bases, leaving 19 bases between them. Specimen: peripheral blood. J is TRBJ1-1 and V is TRBV6-5; D is possibly TRBD1 (5 bases). This receptor was taken from a man aged 80 or over with acute or convalescent COVID-19. CDR3 nucleotides: TGTGCCACCCGTCTCTTAGGACAAAGCACTGAAGCTTTCTTT. It encodes CATRLLGQSTEAFF.